This entry lists 31 T cell receptor beta chains sequenced from one sample in a study of CD8 T cells in ankylosing spondylitis. Each CDR3 protein is one row after TCRdb ran MiXCR on the 5' RACE reads. The table has about 300,000 distinct CDR3 sequences, around 21% seen once. Sequences were obtained from blood, either unsorted or a sorted T cell fraction (not recorded which). The receptors shown here come from a female donor with ankylosing spondylitis or in good health (not recorded which).

The V gene is TRBV20-1, the J gene TRBJ1-1, with D unresolved. The CDR3 runs 15 residues. The V and J ends lost 2 bases and 8 bases respectively, with 21 bases between them. The germline V gene has CDR1 DFQATT and CDR2 SNEGSKA (reference sequence). CDR3 nucleotide sequence: TGCAGTGCTAGACCAAACGGAGCGCCTGGTAACGAAGCTTTCTTT. Translated, it gives CSARPNGAPGNEAFF.

Ten or more counts support this clonotype. The chain has TRBV10-3 and TRBJ1-2; no definite D call. The CDR3 has 12 residues. V lost 4 bases and J lost 6, with 9 bases in between. CDR1 and CDR2 from the germline V gene are ENHRY and SYGVKD. CDR3 residues: CAISAERDGYTF. The CDR3 nucleotides read TGTGCCATCAGTGCGGAACGAGATGGCTACACCTTC.

The chain employs TRBV7-2 and TRBJ2-7; tentatively, D is TRBD1 (7 bases). The CDR3 runs 16 residues. V was pared by 1 base and J by 2 bases, with 15 bases between. The V gene's germline CDR1 is SGHTA and CDR2 FQGNSA. The CDR3 sequence is CASSLVGGQGAYEQYF. CDR3 nucleotides: TGTGCCAGCAGCTTAGTTGGAGGGCAGGGGGCCTACGAGCAGTACTTC.

This chain connects TRBV6-1 to TRBJ1-3; D possibly corresponds to TRBD1 (5 bases). Trimming removed 7 bases from V and 4 bases from J, with 11 bases in between. The length of the CDR3 is 13 residues. Germline assignment: CDR1 MNHNS and CDR2 SASEGT. The CDR3 loop is CASTAQGGNTIYF. The DNA of the CDR3 is TGTGCCAGCACGGCCCAGGGCGGAAACACCATATATTTT.

This clonotype was picked up a small number of times. The chain couples TRBV6-1 to TRBJ1-2, with D perhaps matching TRBD1 (5 bases). Germline V gives CDR1 MNHNS, CDR2 SASEGT. The CDR3 length is 13 residues. Trimming stripped 11 bases from V and 3 bases from J, with 16 bases between. CDR3 in amino acids: CAVPRAPYYGYTF. Here the CDR3 DNA reads TGTGCCGTCCCCAGGGCGCCCTACTATGGCTACACCTTC.

This clonotype was found many times. V usage is TRBV6-5 and J usage is TRBJ2-1, with TRBD2 as a possible D gene (6 bases). The V end lost 2 bases, the J end lost 4 bases, and 9 bases lay between the germline ends. The CDR3 consists of 14 residues. Germline values: CDR1 MNHEY, CDR2 SVGAGI. CDR3 DNA: TGTGCCAGCAGTTACGGCGGGATATACAATGAGCAGTTCTTC. Its translation: CASSYGGIYNEQFF.

The chain links TRBV19 to TRBJ2-2; 7 bases line up with TRBD1. The CDR3 is made up of 17 amino acids. The V segment lost 4 bases and the J segment 2 bases; nucleotides outside the gene matches: 10. Germline loops: CDR1 LNHDA, CDR2 SQIVND (reference sequence). This chain's CDR3 is CASSKAPGTVNTGELFF. CDR3 sequence (DNA): TGTGCCAGTAGTAAAGCCCCCGGGACAGTTAACACCGGGGAGCTGTTTTTT.

This clonotype was counted only a few times. The chain is built from TRBV29-1 and TRBJ1-2; TRBD1 is a possible D gene (6 bases). In germline, CDR1 is SQVTM, CDR2 ANQGSEA. V was clipped by 1 base and J by 4 bases, with 16 bases between them. The CDR3 extends over 15 amino acids. The CDR3 coding sequence is TGCAGCGTTGAAGGGACAGAAAGTCGGGCCTATGGCTACACCTTC. This encodes CSVEGTESRAYGYTF.

This clonotype has more than one count but fewer than ten. This rearrangement joins TRBV4-2 to TRBJ2-1; 7 nucleotides line up with TRBD2. Germline V gene lookup returns CDR1 LGHNA and CDR2 YNFKEQ. The length of the CDR3 is 16 residues. V lost 3 bases to trimming and J lost 5 bases; unmatched junction nucleotides: 10. CDR3 loop: CASSHSGTTGNNEQFF. The CDR3 bases are TGTGCCAGCAGCCATTCCGGGACTACGGGGAACAATGAGCAGTTCTTC.

V is TRBV20-1 and J is TRBJ2-3; the D is unclear. The CDR3 runs to 15 residues. The V gene lost 2 bases and the J gene lost 2 bases, with 14 bases spanning the gap. CDR1 is DFQATT and CDR2 is SNEGSKA in the germline V gene (reference sequence). The CDR3 coding sequence is TGCAGTGCTAGAAGAAGGCGTGGGGTCACAGATACGCAGTATTTT. Protein sequence: CSARRRRGVTDTQYF.

The J gene is TRBJ1-1, the V gene TRBV6-5, with a weak D call TRBD1 (5 bases). The germline gives CDR1 MNHEY, CDR2 SVGAGI. V was trimmed by 4 bases and J by 1 base, leaving 10 bases between them. The CDR3 is 14 amino acids. CDR3 nucleotide sequence: TGTGCCAGCAGTTGGGGACGGCAGAACACTGAAGCTTTCTTT. Amino acid sequence: CASSWGRQNTEAFF.

The CDR3 DNA reads as TGTGCCAGCTCCCCGGAGTTTATGAACACTGAAGCTTTCTTT. This codes for CASSPEFMNTEAFF. The rearrangement uses TRBV18 and TRBJ1-1; D gene unclear. Per the germline V gene, CDR1 is KGHSH and CDR2 is LQKENI. CDR3 length: 14 residues. V was trimmed by 6 bases and J by 0 bases, leaving 11 bases between them.

The V and J genes are TRBV24-1 and TRBJ2-1, with 12 bases lining up with TRBD2. The V gene end was trimmed by 4 bases and the J gene end by 3 bases; junction bases not matched to a gene: 3. The CDR3 is made up of 16 amino acids. Per the germline V gene, CDR1 is KGHDR and CDR2 is SFDVKD. In nucleotides, the CDR3 is TGTGCCACCAGTGACAGGACTAGCGGGGACTACAATGAGCAGTTCTTC. Residues: CATSDRTSGDYNEQFF.

This clonotype was seen only a few times. The chain carries TRBV10-3 and TRBJ2-7; 10 bases align to TRBD1. CDR3 length: 14 amino acids. After removal of 7 bases from V and 3 bases from J, the junction contained 6 bases not matched to a gene. The V gene's germline CDR1 is ENHRY and CDR2 SYGVKD. CDR3 sequence: CAIKEGQGIYEQYF. CDR3 in DNA: TGTGCCATCAAGGAGGGACAGGGGATCTACGAGCAGTACTTC.

This clonotype was observed a few times. The chain is built from TRBV7-9 and TRBJ2-1, with TRBD2 identical over 13 bases. Trimming removed 5 bases from V and 3 bases from J; junction bases left unmatched: 7. The CDR3 runs to 17 residues. The germline CDR1 and CDR2 sequences are SEHNR and FQNEAQ (reference sequence). CDR3 DNA: TGTGCCAGCAGCCGCCGGACTAGCGGGGGTCTCTACAATGAGCAGTTCTTC. The encoded protein is CASSRRTSGGLYNEQFF.

The sample holds a few counts of this clonotype. The chain is built from TRBV27 and TRBJ2-3; D call uncertain. Germline V gene lookup returns CDR1 MNHEY and CDR2 SMNVEV (reference sequence). V gave up 2 bases and J gave up 8 bases, with 8 bases separating them. The CDR3 runs 12 residues. This CDR3 reads CASSLGRSTQYF. The CDR3 nucleotides are TGTGCCAGCAGTTTAGGACGGTCTACGCAGTATTTT.

This clonotype came up a few times. The CDR3 nucleotides are TGTGCCACCAGTCAAAGGGCAGGGGGGACGAGTGAGCAGTTCTTC. Its protein product is CATSQRAGGTSEQFF. The V gene is TRBV24-1, the J gene TRBJ2-1; possibly TRBD1 for D (7 bases). The germline V gene has CDR1 KGHDR and CDR2 SFDVKD. The CDR3 is 15 residues long. Trimming shortened V by 6 bases and J by 9 bases, and 20 bases separated the two germline ends.

The chain employs TRBV18 and TRBJ2-7, with D possibly called TRBD1 or TRBD2 (5 bases each). V lost 3 bases, J lost 3 bases, and 12 bases lay in between. Germline loops: CDR1 KGHSH, CDR2 LQKENI. The CDR3 length is 14 residues. CDR3 in amino acids: CASSPGRDHYEQYF. CDR3 nucleotides: TGTGCCAGCTCACCTGGCCGGGACCACTACGAGCAGTACTTC.

CDR3 coding DNA: TGCAGTGCTAGAGACAGAGTTGCCCAAGAGACCCAGTACTTC. Protein sequence: CSARDRVAQETQYF. V usage is TRBV20-1 and J usage is TRBJ2-5; D is unresolved. There are 14 residues in the CDR3. Between the trimmed V and J ends, which lost 0 bases and 1 base, there was a span of 9 bases. The germline V gene has CDR1 DFQATT and CDR2 SNEGSKA (reference sequence).

This sequence joins TRBV30 and TRBJ1-2, with D hard to call. Per germline, CDR1 GTSNPN and CDR2 SVGIG (reference sequence). V lost 1 base and J 4 bases, leaving 7 bases between the germline ends. The CDR3 has 12 amino acids. CDR3 in DNA: TGTGCCTGGAGTGCGGAGGGCTATGGCTACACCTTC. The encoded protein is CAWSAEGYGYTF.

V usage is TRBV15 and J usage is TRBJ1-1, with unresolved D. The CDR3 totals 17 residues. CDR1 and CDR2 (germline): LNHNV, YYDKDF (reference sequence). V was cut by 0 bases and J by 1 base, with 15 bases left in between. CDR3 sequence (DNA): TGTGCCACCAGCAGAGATGGACTCCTAAGAGGGAACACTGAAGCTTTCTTT. Protein sequence: CATSRDGLLRGNTEAFF.

V usage is TRBV5-6 and J usage is TRBJ2-7, with 8 positions matching TRBD1. V was pared by 5 bases and J by 0 bases, with 10 bases of the junction left unmatched. Germline assignment: CDR1 SGHDT and CDR2 YYEEEE. The CDR3 runs to 16 residues. The CDR3 region has the DNA TGTGCCAGCAGGTACAGAGACAGGGGATACTCCTACGAGCAGTACTTC. Translated: CASRYRDRGYSYEQYF. Full variable domain (rest looked up from reference TRBV5-6 and TRBJ2-7): DAGVTQSPTHLIKTRGQQVTLRCSPKSGHDTVSWYQQALGQGPQFIFQYYEEEERQRGNFPDRFSGHQFPNYSSELNVNALLLGDSALYLCASRYRDRGYSYEQYFGPGTRLTVT.

This clonotype occurred once. V usage is TRBV5-8 and J usage is TRBJ2-1; the D gene is possibly TRBD2 (6 bases). Per germline, CDR1 SGHTS and CDR2 YDEGEE. Trimming left V 4 bases short and J 8 bases short, with 16 bases between. This CDR3 spans 14 amino acids. The DNA for the CDR3 is TGTGCCAGCAGCCGGGACTTCCCTTTAGATGAGCAGTTCTTC. Residues: CASSRDFPLDEQFF.

This chain uses TRBV5-6 with TRBJ2-1; 14 bases agree with TRBD2. The J segment lost 8 bases and the V segment lost 2 bases, leaving 6 bases of the junction unmatched. The CDR3 has 16 residues. The germline V gene encodes CDR1 SGHDT and CDR2 YYEEEE. The CDR3 region has the DNA TGTGCCAGCAGCTTCATCGGGACTAGCGGGAGCTATGAGCAGTTCTTC. This encodes CASSFIGTSGSYEQFF.

The chain has TRBV7-2 and TRBJ2-1, with TRBD2 identical over 10 bases. Germline loops: CDR1 SGHTA, CDR2 FQGNSA. Unmatched junction bases numbered 15, after V lost 5 bases and J lost 8 bases. CDR3 length equals 17 residues. This CDR3 reads CASSGRWTSGARDEQFF. For the CDR3, the DNA is TGTGCCAGCAGCGGCCGCTGGACTAGCGGAGCTCGGGATGAGCAGTTCTTC. Variable domain in full (rest from reference TRBV7-2 and TRBJ2-1): GAGVSQSPSNKVTEKGKDVELRCDPISGHTALYWYRQSLGQGLEFLIYFQGNSAPDKSGLPSDRFSAERTGGSVSTLTIQRTQQEDSAVYLCASSGRWTSGARDEQFFGPGTRLTVL.

This clonotype was observed a single time. V is TRBV20-1 and J is TRBJ1-3; D perhaps matches TRBD1 (6 bases). Germline V CDR1 and CDR2: DFQATT, SNEGSKA (reference sequence). The CDR3 sequence is 15 residues long. CDR3: CSADGGALYGNTIYF. The DNA of the CDR3 is TGCAGCGCCGATGGGGGCGCTCTCTATGGAAACACCATATATTTT.

The CDR3 sequence is CASSVLLDAWFF. The DNA of the CDR3 is TGTGCCAGCAGTGTGTTGTTAGACGCATGGTTCTTC. The chain has TRBV12-3 or TRBV12-4 and TRBJ2-1; no firm D call. Trimming removed 5 bases at V and 15 bases at J, with 17 bases between. The CDR3 totals 12 residues.

This clonotype has a count of ten or more. The CDR3 sequence is CASSLSRRGLAGPTNTGELFF. The CDR3 DNA is TGTGCCAGCAGTTTAAGTAGAAGAGGACTAGCGGGACCTACGAACACCGGGGAGCTGTTTTTT. The chain has TRBV12-3 or TRBV12-4 and TRBJ2-2, with 12 bases fitting TRBD2. The CDR3 extends over 21 amino acids. V shed 2 bases and J 0 bases; nucleotides not matched to a gene: 13.

The chain uses TRBV6-6 and TRBJ2-2; D is unclear. Germline V lookup: CDR1 MNHNY, CDR2 SVGAGI (reference sequence). This CDR3 comprises 14 residues. The V and J ends lost 0 bases and 5 bases respectively, with 7 bases between them. CDR3 protein: CASSYSPGTGELFF. CDR3 nucleotides: TGTGCCAGCAGTTACTCCCCTGGGACCGGGGAGCTGTTTTTT.

This clonotype appeared a few times. The chain couples TRBV12-3 or TRBV12-4 to TRBJ2-5, with D possibly matching TRBD1 (5 bases). Trimming stripped 3 bases from V and 0 bases from J, with 11 bases between. The CDR3 length is 15 residues. The CDR3 reads CASSLAGKYQETQYF. For the CDR3, the DNA is TGTGCCAGCAGTTTGGCAGGGAAGTACCAAGAGACCCAGTACTTC.

V is TRBV6-4 and J is TRBJ2-3; D might be TRBD2 (6 bases). Trimming shortened V by 0 bases and J by 6 bases, and 22 bases separated the two germline ends. Germline V gene data show CDR1 as MRHNA and CDR2 as SNTAGT. CDR3 length equals 18 residues. The CDR3 bases are TGTGCCAGCAGTGACTCGAGAAGTGGCGGGAAGGTTTCGGATACGCAGTATTTT. Protein product: CASSDSRSGGKVSDTQYF.